Listed here is a single TCR beta chain. A far larger clone lies a single base away; this is likely a read error. This same CDR3 is encoded by further DNA sequences in the sample. Method: immunoSEQ multiplex PCR; TCRdb's copy keeps in-frame clones and lacks some. The sample has approximately 440,000 clones, approximately 80% seen once. This record belongs to a study of shared clonotypes between healthy human individuals. The CDR3 is 15 residues long. Germline V gene data show CDR1 as SNHLY and CDR2 as FYNNEI. Specimen: PBMCs. The receptor was isolated from a woman aged 35 to 49 in good health. Some clones in this sample may be carry-over from other donors' samples. The rearrangement links TRBV2 to TRBJ1-3, with D possibly matching TRBD1 (5 bases). The CDR3 region has the DNA TGTGCCAGCCAGTACAGGACCTACTCTGGAAACACCATATACTTT. Residues: CASQYRTYSGNTIYF.